This T cell receptor (beta chain) was captured by sequencing in a study of identical twins. Using its own MiXCR run on the 5' RACE reads, TCRdb lists one record per CDR3 protein. The profile shows about 260,000 distinct CDR3 sequences, roughly 7% of them singletons. This clonotype was seen many times. Its antigen remains unknown. Overall study results and limits: An excess of low generation probability was shown by twin-shared out-of-frame alpha sequences. The study drew conclusions from cross-sectional statistical analysis, not from following the same donors.

These data are also associated with another study on yellow fever vaccine responses in identical twins. That work contributes: Among the twins, the vaccine T cell response reportedly seemed partly convergent and partly personalized.

The sequencing sample was made of memory (CD45RO+) T cells sorted from blood. The receptor was isolated from a young woman in good health.

Here the CDR3 reads CASSQVPAGGGVNNEQFF. The CDR3 DNA is TGTGCCAGCAGCCAAGTCCCGGCAGGGGGCGGAGTGAACAATGAGCAGTTCTTC. The chain uses TRBV3-1 and TRBJ2-1; TRBD1 matches at 8 bases. The CDR3 runs 18 residues. V gave up 1 base and J gave up 5 bases; unmatched junction bases: 13. The germline V gene has CDR1 LGHDT and CDR2 YNNKEL (reference sequence).